The 14 T cell receptor beta chains below all came from one sample that was sequenced in a study of OX40 agonist ivuxolimab in advanced cancers. Only in-frame clones appear in the TCRdb table, and some are missing; sequencing was by immunoSEQ multiplex PCR. Of 78,000 or so clones in the sample, around nine tenths were seen once. Specimen: CD4+ or CD8+ T cells sorted from blood, collected in a trial of the OX40 agonist ivuxolimab. The receptors were sampled from an adult with an advanced solid tumor such as melanoma, head and neck, liver or kidney cancer.

The rearrangement links TRBV9 to TRBJ2-1; D perhaps matches TRBD1 (5 bases). V lost 3 bases to trimming and J lost 4 bases, with 14 bases between them. This CDR3 spans 15 amino acids. Germline CDR1 and CDR2: SGDLS and YYNGEE. The CDR3 DNA is TGTGCCAGCAGCGGCCACTCAGGGCATTACAATGAGCAGTTCTTC. Translation gives CASSGHSGHYNEQFF. Full variable domain (remainder filled in from reference TRBV9 and TRBJ2-1): DSGVTQTPKHLITATGQRVTLRCSPRSGDLSVYWYQQSLDQGLQFLIQYYNGEERAKGNILERFSAQQFPDLHSELNLSSLELGDSALYFCASSGHSGHYNEQFFGPGTRLTVL.

This chain links TRBV5-1 with TRBJ2-1, with D possibly being TRBD1 (6 bases). The germline gives CDR1 SGHRS, CDR2 YFSETQ. V lost 0 bases and J 5 bases, leaving 9 bases between the germline ends. The CDR3 totals 14 residues. The CDR3 here is CASSLEWTDNEQFF. The CDR3 DNA reads TGCGCCAGCAGCTTGGAATGGACAGACAATGAGCAGTTCTTC.

The rearrangement joins TRBV11-3 to TRBJ2-3, with D perhaps matching TRBD2 (6 bases). The CDR3 consists of 16 residues. Germline CDR1 is SGHNT and CDR2 is YENEEA. V was shortened by 1 base and J by 1 base, with 12 bases between the two germline ends. CDR3 bases: TGTGCCAGCAGCTTAGGGAACGGGAGAGGCACAGATACGCAGTATTTT. Translation: CASSLGNGRGTDTQYF. Filled out from reference TRBV11-3 and TRBJ2-3, the complete variable domain reads EAGVVQSPRYKIIEKKQPVAFWCNPISGHNTLYWYLQNLGQGPELLIRYENEEAVDDSQLPKDRFSAERLKGVDSTLKIQPAELGDSAVYLCASSLGNGRGTDTQYFGPGTRLTVL.

The chain uses TRBV4-3 and TRBJ2-6; no firm D call. V lost 0 bases and J lost 3, with 6 bases in between. CDR1 and CDR2 from the germline V gene are LGHNA and YSLEER. This CDR3 comprises 15 residues. The CDR3 sequence: CASSQEWSGANVLTF. In nucleotides, the CDR3 is TGCGCCAGCAGCCAAGAGTGGAGTGGGGCCAACGTCCTGACTTTC.

The V and J genes are TRBV7-9 and TRBJ1-4; 11 bases align to TRBD1. The V and J ends lost 4 bases and 8 bases, in that order; junction bases with no gene match: 6. CDR1 is SEHNR and CDR2 is FQNEAQ in the germline V gene (reference sequence). The CDR3 runs to 15 residues. In DNA form, the CDR3 reads TGTGCCAGCAGCTCAGCCGGGACAGGGGGAGAAAAACTGTTTTTT. It is translated as CASSSAGTGGEKLFF.

V is TRBV11-2 and J is TRBJ2-7; TRBD1 matches 7 bases. Trimming at V came to 6 bases and at J to 5 bases, leaving 7 bases not matched to a gene. The CDR3 is made up of 13 amino acids. Looked up from germline, CDR1 is SGHAT and CDR2 is FQNNGV. For the CDR3, the DNA is TGTGCCAGCAGATACAGGGGTTCCCACGAGCAGTACTTC. Translated, it gives CASRYRGSHEQYF. Drawing the rest from reference TRBV11-2 and TRBJ2-7, the complete variable domain is EAGVAQSPRYKIIEKRQSVAFWCNPISGHATLYWYQQILGQGPKLLIQFQNNGVVDDSQLPKDRFSAERLKGVDSTLKIQPAKLEDSAVYLCASRYRGSHEQYFGPGTRLTVT.

This chain uses TRBV9 with TRBJ2-7, with 7 positions matching TRBD2. From germline, CDR1 is SGDLS and CDR2 YYNGEE. This CDR3 is built from 14 residues. The trim removed 3 bases at V and 4 bases at J, leaving 7 bases unmatched. In DNA form, the CDR3 reads TGTGCCAGCAGCGCCGGGACTACTTCTTACGAGCAGTACTTC. Residues: CASSAGTTSYEQYF.

This clone has just one count. The rearrangement joins TRBV19 to TRBJ2-1; the match to TRBD2 covers 8 bases. V gave up 7 bases and J gave up 3 bases; unmatched junction bases: 5. The CDR3 spans 14 residues. CDR1 LNHDA and CDR2 SQIVND come from the germline V gene (reference sequence). The DNA of the CDR3 is TGTGCCAGTATCTCGGGAGGGAACTACAATGAGCAGTTCTTC. Amino acids: CASISGGNYNEQFF.

This chain connects TRBV6-6 to TRBJ2-1; perhaps TRBD2 as D (6 bases). V dropped 6 bases and J dropped 4 bases, with 10 bases sitting between them. The CDR3 is 13 amino acids. The germline CDR1 and CDR2 sequences are MNHNY and SVGAGI (reference sequence). CDR3 protein: CASRGGPYNEQFF. Here the CDR3 DNA reads TGTGCCAGCAGGGGGGGACCTTACAATGAGCAGTTCTTC.

The gene calls are TRBV4-1 and TRBJ2-1; 7 nucleotides line up with TRBD2. With V trimmed by 0 bases and J by 1 base, 6 bases remained unmatched. The CDR3 runs to 17 residues. Germline CDR1 is MGHRA and CDR2 is YSYEKL. DNA of the CDR3: TGCGCCAGCAGCCAAGAGGGTGGCGGGAGTTCCTACAATGAGCAGTTCTTC. Translated, it gives CASSQEGGGSSYNEQFF.

The gene calls are TRBV2 and TRBJ1-5; no clear D gene. The V end was cut by 1 base, the J end by 7 bases, with 14 bases between. Germline lookup yields CDR1 SNHLY and CDR2 FYNNEI. This CDR3 is built from 15 residues. In nucleotides, the CDR3 is TGTGCCAGCAGTGAAGTGGCAGGAGCAGGCCAGCCCCAGCATTTT. It yields the protein CASSEVAGAGQPQHF. Supplemented by reference TRBV2 and TRBJ1-5, the full variable domain reads EPEVTQTPSHQVTQMGQEVILRCVPISNHLYFYWYRQILGQKVEFLVSFYNNEISEKSEIFDDQFSVERPDGSNFTLKIRSTKLEDSAMYFCASSEVAGAGQPQHFGDGTRLSIL.

The rearrangement joins TRBV9 to TRBJ1-2, with 7 bases aligning to TRBD1. From germline, CDR1 is SGDLS and CDR2 YYNGEE. The CDR3 has 16 residues. J was trimmed by 0 bases and V by 3 bases; bases with no gene match: 8. This CDR3 is CASSARDSIPNYGYTF. The CDR3 coding sequence is TGTGCCAGCAGCGCTCGGGACAGTATTCCTAACTATGGCTACACCTTC. The full variable domain, in which reference TRBV9 and TRBJ1-2 provide the parts outside the CDR3, is DSGVTQTPKHLITATGQRVTLRCSPRSGDLSVYWYQQSLDQGLQFLIQYYNGEERAKGNILERFSAQQFPDLHSELNLSSLELGDSALYFCASSARDSIPNYGYTFGSGTRLTVV.

The rearrangement uses TRBV11-2 and TRBJ2-2, with D unclear. The length of the CDR3 is 12 residues. Deletions cut 4 bases from V and 7 bases from J, with 7 bases between. Germline assignment: CDR1 SGHAT and CDR2 FQNNGV. The chain's CDR3 is CASSYQYGELFF. CDR3 DNA: TGTGCCAGCAGCTACCAGTACGGGGAGCTGTTTTTT.

This clone has a handful of counts. V gene TRBV2 combines with J gene TRBJ1-2; tentative D call: TRBD1 (6 bases). The CDR3 is 12 amino acids. Germline V lookup: CDR1 SNHLY, CDR2 FYNNEI. Trimming took off 3 bases at V and 5 bases at J, with 7 bases between the two ends. CDR3 bases: TGTGCCAGCAGTGACCAGGGGTATGGCTACACCTTC. As protein: CASSDQGYGYTF.